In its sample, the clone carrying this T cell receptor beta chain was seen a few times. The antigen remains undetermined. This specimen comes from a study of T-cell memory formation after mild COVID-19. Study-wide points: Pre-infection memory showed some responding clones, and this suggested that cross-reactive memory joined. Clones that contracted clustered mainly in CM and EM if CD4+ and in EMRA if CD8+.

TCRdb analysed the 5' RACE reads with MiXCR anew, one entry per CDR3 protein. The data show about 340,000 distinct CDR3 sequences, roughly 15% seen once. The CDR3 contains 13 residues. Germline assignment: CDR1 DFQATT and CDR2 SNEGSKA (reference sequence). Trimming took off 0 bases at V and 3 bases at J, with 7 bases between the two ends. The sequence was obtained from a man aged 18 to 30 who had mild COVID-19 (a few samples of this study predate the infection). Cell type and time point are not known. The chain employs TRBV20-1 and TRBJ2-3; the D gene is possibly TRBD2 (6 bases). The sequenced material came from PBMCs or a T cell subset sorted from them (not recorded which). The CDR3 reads CSARDAGTDTQYF. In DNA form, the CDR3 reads TGCAGTGCTAGAGATGCGGGAACAGATACGCAGTATTTT.